These T cell receptor beta chains were read from a single sample in a study of chemoradiotherapy in HPV16-positive cancers. TCRdb's table, derived via immunoSEQ multiplex PCR, lists solely in-frame clones and lacks some. Among tens of thousands of clones listed, roughly 90% were seen once. The material was blood, obtained from a patient who underwent chemoradiotherapy. The receptors come from a human donor with HPV-associated anogenital cancer. CDR3s include the opening cysteine and the closing phenylalanine or tryptophan. The order of the fields is J gene, D gene, clone size, V gene, CDR3 protein, CDR3 DNA. The D gene is left open where the match is weak. Clone size is stated in some rows and not others, as once, few, many or a class when expanded.

J: TRBJ1-1
D: -
size: -
V: TRBV20-1
CDR3: CSAPGGTEAFF
DNA: TGCAGTGCCCCGGGGGGCACTGAAGCTTTCTTT

J: TRBJ2-1
D: -
size: -
V: TRBV5-1
CDR3: CASSLAQEQFF
DNA: TGCGCCAGCAGCTTGGCCCAAGAGCAGTTCTTC

J: TRBJ2-3
D: TRBD2
size: -
V: TRBV19
CDR3: CASRGLAGGSGVTDTQYF
DNA: TGTGCCAGTAGGGGACTAGCGGGAGGCTCCGGAGTCACAGATACGCAGTATTTT

J: TRBJ2-2
D: -
size: -
V: TRBV28
CDR3: CAIDQGGTGELFF
DNA: TGTGCCATCGATCAGGGCGGCACCGGGGAGCTGTTTTTT

J: TRBJ2-7
D: -
size: -
V: TRBV28
CDR3: CASSFPPLSYEQYF
DNA: TGTGCCAGCAGTTTCCCCCCATTGAGCTACGAGCAGTACTTC

J: TRBJ1-1
D: -
size: few
V: TRBV5-1
CDR3: CASSLAAQVTEAFF
DNA: TGCGCCAGCAGCTTGGCCGCGCAGGTCACTGAAGCTTTCTTT

J: TRBJ1-2
D: -
size: -
V: TRBV5-5
CDR3: CASSPTGTNPSNYGYTF
DNA: TGTGCCAGCAGCCCCACCGGGACCAATCCGTCGAACTATGGCTACACCTTC

J: TRBJ1-3
D: -
size: -
V: TRBV25-1
CDR3: CASSDTGSGNTIYF
DNA: TGTGCCAGCAGTGATACCGGCTCTGGAAACACCATATATTTT

J: TRBJ2-7
D: TRBD1
size: -
V: TRBV9
CDR3: CASSVVTGGEQYF
DNA: TGTGCCAGCAGCGTAGTGACAGGGGGCGAGCAGTACTTC

J: TRBJ2-2
D: -
size: -
V: TRBV27
CDR3: CASNSGSYTGELFF
DNA: TGTGCCAGCAACTCCGGGTCCTACACCGGGGAGCTGTTTTTT

J: TRBJ2-1
D: -
size: -
V: TRBV19
CDR3: CASSTDNRGEQFF
DNA: TGTGCCAGTAGTACAGACAACCGCGGTGAGCAGTTCTTC

J: TRBJ1-2
D: -
size: -
V: TRBV5-1
CDR3: CASSETGDNYGYTF
DNA: TGCGCCAGCAGCGAAACAGGAGATAACTATGGCTACACCTTC

J: TRBJ2-4
D: -
size: -
V: TRBV29-1
CDR3: CSFSTDNTAKNIQYF
DNA: TGCAGCTTCTCGACAGACAACACAGCCAAAAACATTCAGTACTTC

J: TRBJ1-5
D: -
size: -
V: TRBV19
CDR3: CASSIMVSGPVSNQPQHF
DNA: TGTGCCAGTAGTATAATGGTATCAGGGCCCGTCAGCAATCAGCCCCAGCATTTT

J: TRBJ1-5
D: TRBD1
size: -
V: TRBV5-8
CDR3: CASSYMTGGSQHF
DNA: TGTGCCAGCAGCTACATGACAGGGGGCTCCCAGCATTTT

J: TRBJ2-4
D: -
size: -
V: TRBV28
CDR3: CASLQGDFKNIQYF
DNA: TGTGCCAGCCTACAGGGTGATTTCAAAAACATTCAGTACTTC

J: TRBJ2-2
D: -
size: -
V: TRBV2
CDR3: CASQRGPNTGELFF
DNA: TGTGCCAGCCAGCGAGGGCCTAACACCGGGGAGCTGTTTTTT

J: TRBJ1-2
D: -
size: once
V: TRBV2
CDR3: CASSVRTDYGYTF
DNA: TGTGCCAGCAGTGTGAGGACAGATTATGGCTACACCTTC

J: TRBJ2-2
D: -
size: -
V: TRBV2
CDR3: CASKVVGTSGELFF
DNA: TGTGCCAGCAAGGTGGTCGGGACAAGCGGGGAGCTGTTTTTT

J: TRBJ2-7
D: -
size: -
V: TRBV2
CDR3: CASTLPRVGSYEQYF
DNA: TGTGCCAGCACCCTCCCCCGAGTAGGGAGCTACGAGCAGTACTTC

J: TRBJ1-2
D: -
size: -
V: TRBV19
CDR3: CASSRGGTNYGYTF
DNA: TGTGCCAGTAGTAGGGGTGGTACTAACTATGGCTACACCTTC

J: TRBJ1-2
D: -
size: -
V: TRBV2
CDR3: CASDGANYGYTF
DNA: TGTGCCAGTGACGGAGCTAACTATGGCTACACCTTC

J: TRBJ2-3
D: -
size: once
V: TRBV28
CDR3: CASRAADTQYF
DNA: TGTGCCAGCCGGGCGGCCGATACGCAGTATTTT

J: TRBJ1-5
D: -
size: -
V: TRBV19
CDR3: CASSTTDSGLNQPQHF
DNA: TGTGCCAGTAGTACAACGGACAGCGGCCTCAATCAGCCCCAGCATTTT

J: TRBJ2-7
D: -
size: -
V: TRBV2
CDR3: CASTEDVEQYF
DNA: TGTGCCAGCACCGAAGATGTAGAGCAGTACTTC

J: TRBJ2-7
D: TRBD2
size: -
V: TRBV15
CDR3: CATSRSTSGDYEQYF
DNA: TGTGCCACCAGCAGATCGACTAGCGGGGACTACGAGCAGTACTTC

J: TRBJ2-1
D: TRBD2
size: -
V: TRBV10-1
CDR3: CASSEGTTKFF
DNA: TGCGCCAGCAGTGAAGGGACTACAAAATTCTTC

J: TRBJ2-2
D: TRBD2
size: few
V: TRBV5-6
CDR3: CASSLGLAGTGELFF
DNA: TGTGCCAGCAGCTTGGGACTAGCGGGCACCGGGGAGCTGTTTTTT

J: TRBJ2-5
D: -
size: -
V: TRBV7-9
CDR3: CASSSSRDQETQYF
DNA: TGTGCCAGCAGCTCATCGAGGGACCAAGAGACCCAGTACTTC

J: TRBJ2-7
D: TRBD2
size: -
V: TRBV4-1
CDR3: CASSPIPGLAGTKYEQYF
DNA: TGCGCCAGCAGCCCCATTCCGGGACTAGCGGGAACCAAATACGAGCAGTACTTC

J: TRBJ2-7
D: -
size: -
V: TRBV11-3
CDR3: CASSSPGQPYEQYF
DNA: TGTGCCAGCAGCTCCCCTGGGCAGCCCTACGAGCAGTACTTC

J: TRBJ2-3
D: -
size: -
V: TRBV19
CDR3: CASGRDVTDTQYF
DNA: TGTGCCAGTGGCCGGGACGTCACAGATACGCAGTATTTT

J: TRBJ1-1
D: -
size: few
V: TRBV11-2
CDR3: CASSLGTGNTEAFF
DNA: TGTGCCAGCAGTCTCGGAACCGGCAACACTGAAGCTTTCTTT

J: TRBJ1-2
D: -
size: -
V: TRBV19
CDR3: CASSSLGNYGYTF
DNA: TGTGCCAGTAGTTCCTTGGGAAACTATGGCTACACCTTC

J: TRBJ1-2
D: -
size: -
V: TRBV19
CDR3: CASRGVSNYGYTF
DNA: TGTGCCAGTAGGGGGGTTTCTAACTATGGCTACACCTTC

J: TRBJ1-2
D: TRBD1
size: -
V: TRBV10-3
CDR3: CAISESPTGESNYGYTF
DNA: TGTGCCATCAGTGAGTCCCCGACAGGGGAATCTAACTATGGCTACACCTTC

J: TRBJ2-7
D: -
size: -
V: TRBV11-2
CDR3: CASSPGPSYEQYF
DNA: TGTGCCAGCAGCCCGGGACCGAGCTACGAGCAGTACTTC

J: TRBJ2-7
D: -
size: -
V: TRBV5-1
CDR3: CASSLTGGHEQYF
DNA: TGCGCCAGCAGCTTGACCGGGGGGCACGAGCAGTACTTC